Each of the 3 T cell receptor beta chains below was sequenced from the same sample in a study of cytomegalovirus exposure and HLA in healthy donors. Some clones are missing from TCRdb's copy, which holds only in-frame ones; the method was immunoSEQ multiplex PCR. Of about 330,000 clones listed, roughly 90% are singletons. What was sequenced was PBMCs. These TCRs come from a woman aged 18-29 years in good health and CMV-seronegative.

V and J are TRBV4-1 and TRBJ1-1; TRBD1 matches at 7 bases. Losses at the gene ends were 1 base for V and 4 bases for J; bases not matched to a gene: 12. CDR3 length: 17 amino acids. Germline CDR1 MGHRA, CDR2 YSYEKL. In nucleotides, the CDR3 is TGCGCCAGCAGCCAAGTGAAGGGGCAGGGGGTAGGCACTGAAGCTTTCTTT. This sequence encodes CASSQVKGQGVGTEAFF.

The CDR3 protein is CASSTGTGANIQYF. CDR3 nucleotides: TGTGCCAGCAGCACCGGGACAGGGGCCAACATTCAGTACTTC. The rearrangement links TRBV28 to TRBJ2-4; TRBD1 agrees at 10 bases. The CDR3 runs to 14 residues. CDR1 is MDHEN and CDR2 is SYDVKM in the germline V gene. V shed 6 bases, J shed 7 bases, and the junction held 6 bases outside the gene matches.

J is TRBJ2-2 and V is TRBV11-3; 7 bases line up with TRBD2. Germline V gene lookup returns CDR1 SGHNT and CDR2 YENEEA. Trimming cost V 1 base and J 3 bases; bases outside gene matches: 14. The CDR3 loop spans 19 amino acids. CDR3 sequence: CASSLGEGLAPGDTGELFF. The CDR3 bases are TGTGCCAGCAGCTTAGGGGAGGGGCTAGCCCCGGGGGACACCGGGGAGCTGTTTTTT.